This T cell receptor (beta chain) was identified in a study of T cell changes during pregnancy in multiple sclerosis. J lost 5 bases, V lost 4 bases, and 11 bases had no gene match. Germline lookup yields CDR1 SGHDT and CDR2 YYEEEE. The CDR3 loop spans 16 amino acids. Data came from immunoSEQ multiplex PCR; TCRdb stores just in-frame clones and leaves some out. The sample records 95,000 to 100,000 clones, 91% being singletons. The sample was peripheral blood, taken in the second trimester of pregnancy. This rearrangement joins TRBV5-6 to TRBJ2-5, with 10 bases identical to TRBD1. The receptor's source is a female donor with multiple sclerosis, enrolled in a pregnancy study. The CDR3 DNA sequence: TGTGCCAGCAGCCTTACCCCGGGACAGGGGTGGGAGACCCAGTACTTC. Translating gives CASSLTPGQGWETQYF.